This record looks at one T cell receptor (beta chain) sequence and its context. The antigen it recognizes is unknown. Base qualities are not at hand, and no much larger clone is one base apart. This sample stems from a study of identical twins (dated by TCRdb to 2016 to 2017). Concerning the study at large: To test whether fetal clonotypes persist, this study deep-sequenced TCR alpha and beta repertoires from monozygotic twins, from unrelated adults of various ages, and from cord blood. To rule out contamination, replicate twin experiments were performed at different times with different library preparation protocols. What the research found in general, with its limitations: Because the same donors could not be followed over many years, conclusions were based on cross-sectional statistical analysis. Zero-insertion analyses could be partly confounded by invariant T cells such as MAIT and iNKT, although diverse VJ usage argued against such confounding for most clonotypes. Fewer insertions were carried by abundant cord blood beta clonotypes, a similar but weaker trend appeared in young adult naive repertoires, and no such trend appeared in memory repertoires. Compared with coincidental sharing between unrelated individuals, out-of-frame TCR alpha sequences shared between twins had an excess of sequences with low generation probability. A weaker excess of twin sharing was found in beta out-of-frame sequences because the signal-to-noise ratio was lowered by fewer shared sequences. In monozygotic twins, recombination models systematically underestimated out-of-frame TCR alpha sharing, but the models matched the sharing seen between unrelated individuals.

Library generation was performed with 5' RACE. Sequenced using an Illumina HiSeq 2000. A universal primer binding site was added through template switching, and the final cDNA carried a unique molecular identifier so that TCR cDNA molecules could be counted accurately. Specific primers in the conserved constant-segment region were used to synthesize first-strand cDNA for TCR alpha and beta chains. To control for contamination, every cDNA library carried two barcodes: a SMART-Mk sample barcode plus Illumina barcodes. TruSeq adapter sequences, together with Illumina sample barcodes, were added in two successive PCR steps. TCR alpha and beta cDNA libraries were sequenced on the Illumina HiSeq platform with custom primers. The paper's processing steps were these. Unique molecular identifiers were extracted from raw reads with MiGEC, and CDR3 positions were determined with MiXCR. For each individual, recombination models were inferred using an EM algorithm with the repgenHMM and IGoR tools. The tcR package in R was used for shared clonotype analysis, with sharing normalized by the product of cloneset sizes. To study raw recombination free of thymic and clonal selection effects, out-of-frame nonproductive sequences were analyzed. Using fastp at Q25 and MiXCR, TCRdb reprocessed the public reads and kept productive beta chains. Records with the same CDR3 protein are collapsed into one entry carrying the most frequent genes and DNA. The V and J calls reflect TCRdb's pipeline rather than the authors' work. A total of fewer than 250,000 distinct CDR3 sequences appear in this sample, around a tenth of them only once. The ten largest make up around 5.1% of the sample.

Only healthy Caucasian donors were included. Miltenyi CD45RO+ enrichment and human naive T-cell isolation kits were used to isolate memory (CD45RO+) and naive T cells from PBMC. In the germline V gene (reference sequence), CDR1 corresponds to DFQATT and CDR2 to SNEGSKA. Ends trimmed: V by 3 bases, J by 0 bases; bases unmatched to a gene: 6. From the cysteine up to the phenylalanine, the CDR3 has a length of 16 residues. The sequence is cut down to CDR3 DNA, 48 bases in frame from base 1. The sequence derives from a woman aged 18-35 years in good health. The specimen was memory (CD45RO+) T cells sorted from blood. Sample cell subset or site, as interpreted from the label and publication: CD45RO+ enriched T cells. The sequence is built from TRBV20-1 and TRBJ2-7, with 12 junctional bases fitting TRBD2. The CDR3 reads as follows: CSASGLAGTSSYEQYF. The sequenced DNA is TGCAGTGCTAGTGGACTAGCGGGGACAAGCTCCTACGAGCAGTACTTC.